A single sample is the source of the 28 T cell receptor beta chains below, sequenced in a study of cytomegalovirus exposure and HLA in healthy donors. PCR employed 60 Vbeta and 13 Jbeta primers. Assay used: immunoSEQ multiplex PCR; TCRdb lists only in-frame clones, some missing. Its listing shows about 96,000 clones. Sequencing was performed on PBMCs. These receptors all come from a woman aged 25 to 45 in good health and CMV-seronegative.

The chain uses TRBV7-9 and TRBJ2-2, with 8 positions matching TRBD2. In germline, CDR1 is SEHNR, CDR2 FQNEAQ (reference sequence). After removal of 1 base from V and 2 bases from J, the junction contained 3 bases not matched to a gene. The CDR3 length is 16 residues. The CDR3 nucleotides are TGTGCCAGCAGCTTAGGGGTAGCGGGAAACACCGGGGAGCTGTTTTTT. Protein product: CASSLGVAGNTGELFF.

The J gene is TRBJ2-1, the V gene TRBV27; TRBD1 agrees at 8 bases. This CDR3 comprises 16 residues. Germline CDR1 reads MNHEY; CDR2 reads SMNVEV (reference sequence). Germline trimming cut 5 bases from V and 1 base from J; bases unmatched to any gene: 7. The CDR3, as DNA: TGTGCCAGCAGTGGACAGGGTCCCCTATCCTACAATGAGCAGTTCTTC. It is translated as CASSGQGPLSYNEQFF.

The rearrangement links TRBV27 to TRBJ1-1; 8 nucleotides align to TRBD1. The germline V gene has CDR1 MNHEY and CDR2 SMNVEV (reference sequence). The CDR3 loop spans 15 amino acids. Losses at the gene ends were 6 bases for V and 4 bases for J; bases not matched to a gene: 10. In DNA, the CDR3 is TGTGCCAGCAGGATAACAGGGGGTAGCGGCACTGAAGCTTTCTTT. It is translated as CASRITGGSGTEAFF.

Here the CDR3 DNA reads TGTGCCAGCAGTCCGGTGGGGGGGAGGGCTGAAGCTTTCTTT. Its translation: CASSPVGGRAEAFF. The genes are TRBV28 and TRBJ1-1; TRBD1 might be the D (5 bases). Germline V CDR1 and CDR2: MDHEN, SYDVKM. V lost 5 bases and J lost 6, with 16 bases in between. The CDR3 consists of 14 residues. The full variable domain, in which reference TRBV28 and TRBJ1-1 provide the parts outside the CDR3, is DVKVTQSSRYLVKRTGEKVFLECVQDMDHENMFWYRQDPGLGLRLIYFSYDVKMKEKGDIPEGYSVSREKKERFSLILESASTNQTSMYLCASSPVGGRAEAFFGQGTRLTVV.

This chain uses TRBV28 with TRBJ1-1; D uncertain. V lost 3 bases and J 0 bases, leaving 5 bases between the germline ends. CDR1 is MDHEN and CDR2 is SYDVKM in the germline V gene. This CDR3 has 13 amino acids. The CDR3 bases are TGTGCCAGCAGTTTCGGTATGAACACTGAAGCTTTCTTT. Amino acid sequence: CASSFGMNTEAFF.

CDR3 amino acids: CASSGAGEGQPQHF. The CDR3 DNA follows: TGTGCCAGCAGTGGGGCCGGGGAGGGTCAGCCCCAGCATTTT. The chain carries TRBV25-1 and TRBJ1-5, with unresolved D. Germline V gene sequence: CDR1 MGHDK, CDR2 SYGVNS. The CDR3 is 14 residues long. Trimming took 4 bases from V and 6 from J, leaving 13 bases between them.

The chain uses TRBV7-2 and TRBJ1-5, with no clear D. Germline CDR1 SGHTA, CDR2 FQGNSA. The CDR3 consists of 15 residues. V lost 1 base to trimming and J lost 5 bases, with 12 bases between them. CDR3 in amino acids: CASSLGGASHQPQHF. In nucleotides, the CDR3 is TGTGCCAGCAGCTTAGGCGGCGCGTCCCATCAGCCCCAGCATTTT. The full variable domain, in which reference TRBV7-2 and TRBJ1-5 provide the parts outside the CDR3, is GAGVSQSPSNKVTEKGKDVELRCDPISGHTALYWYRQSLGQGLEFLIYFQGNSAPDKSGLPSDRFSAERTGGSVSTLTIQRTQQEDSAVYLCASSLGGASHQPQHFGDGTRLSIL.

As for this clone: The same CDR3 arises from other DNA sequences in this sample as well. This chain joins TRBV5-1 and TRBJ2-1; TRBD2 agrees at 9 bases. This CDR3 comprises 15 residues. J gave up 2 bases and V 4 bases, and 4 bases lay outside the gene matches. From germline, CDR1 is SGHRS and CDR2 YFSETQ. The CDR3 bases are TGCGCCAGCAGCCTCTCTAGCGGGGCCTACAATGAGCAGTTCTTC. Translated: CASSLSSGAYNEQFF.

The chain joins TRBV19 to TRBJ2-7; 7 bases are shared with TRBD1. Trimming removed 6 bases from V and 3 bases from J; junction bases left unmatched: 8. The CDR3 spans 14 residues. Germline V CDR1 and CDR2: LNHDA, SQIVND (reference sequence). CDR3 DNA sequence: TGTGCCAGTAGCCCTAGACAGGGTTTCTACGAGCAGTACTTC. It translates to CASSPRQGFYEQYF. Looking up the rest from reference TRBV19 and TRBJ2-7 gives the full variable domain: DGGITQSPKYLFRKEGQNVTLSCEQNLNHDAMYWYRQDPGQGLRLIYYSQIVNDFQKGDIAEGYSVSREKKESFPLTVTSAQKNPTAFYLCASSPRQGFYEQYFGPGTRLTVT.

The chain is built from TRBV10-3 and TRBJ2-1; no reliable D call. The V and J ends lost 4 bases and 3 bases respectively, with 7 bases between them. The CDR3 is 13 residues long. The germline V gene encodes CDR1 ENHRY and CDR2 SYGVKD. The CDR3 sequence is CAISVEFYNEQFF. Here the CDR3 DNA reads TGTGCCATCAGTGTAGAGTTCTACAATGAGCAGTTCTTC.

V usage is TRBV7-2 and J usage is TRBJ2-2; tentative D call: TRBD2 (6 bases). The germline gives CDR1 SGHTA, CDR2 FQGNSA. The CDR3 length is 16 residues. V was shortened by 2 bases and J by 0 bases, with 10 bases between the two germline ends. CDR3: CASSLRGGTNTGELFF. The CDR3 DNA reads as TGTGCCAGCAGCTTACGTGGCGGGACGAACACCGGGGAGCTGTTTTTT.

The CDR3 DNA is TGTGCCAGTAGAGTTACAGGGAACCCCTTGCTTGAGCAGTACTTC. This encodes CASRVTGNPLLEQYF. J is TRBJ2-7 and V is TRBV19; maybe TRBD1 (6 bases). CDR3 length equals 15 residues. Germline CDR1 LNHDA, CDR2 SQIVND (reference sequence). V lost 6 bases and J lost 7, with 22 bases in between.

This chain uses TRBV7-9 with TRBJ2-2; TRBD2 might be the D (6 bases). The V and J ends lost 2 bases and 5 bases respectively, with 12 bases between them. The CDR3 runs to 15 residues. The germline V gene encodes CDR1 SEHNR and CDR2 FQNEAQ (reference sequence). Here the CDR3 DNA reads TGTGCCAGCAGCTTATCGATAGCGGCAACCGGGGAGCTGTTTTTT. It is translated as CASSLSIAATGELFF. The full variable domain, in which reference TRBV7-9 and TRBJ2-2 provide the parts outside the CDR3, is DTGVSQNPRHKITKRGQNVTFRCDPISEHNRLYWYRQTLGQGPEFLTYFQNEAQLEKSRLLSDRFSAERPKGSFSTLEIQRTEQGDSAMYLCASSLSIAATGELFFGEGSRLTVL.

Here the CDR3 DNA reads TGTGCCAGCAGCTTAAGGGCGAGGGAGTACTTC. Translating it yields CASSLRAREYF. The genes are TRBV7-9 and TRBJ2-7, with D tentatively TRBD2 (5 bases). Trimming shortened V by 2 bases and J by 11 bases, and 10 bases separated the two germline ends. The CDR3 runs 11 residues. CDR1 SEHNR and CDR2 FQNEAQ come from the germline V gene (reference sequence).

The chain uses TRBV4-2 and TRBJ1-2, with D hard to call. Germline V gene sequence: CDR1 LGHNA, CDR2 YNFKEQ. Trimming shortened V by 2 bases and J by 6 bases, and 19 bases separated the two germline ends. The CDR3 totals 16 residues. The DNA of the CDR3 is TGTGCCAGCAGCCAAAATGAGGGTGGCCCGGTGAATGGCTACACCTTC. Its protein product is CASSQNEGGPVNGYTF.

The genes are TRBV7-9 and TRBJ1-2; 8 bases align to TRBD1. The CDR3 spans 15 residues. Germline-derived CDR1 and CDR2 are SEHNR and FQNEAQ (reference sequence). The trim removed 4 bases at V and 2 bases at J, leaving 6 bases unmatched. CDR3 amino acids: CASSSPGQENYGYTF. The CDR3 region has the DNA TGTGCCAGCAGCTCACCGGGACAGGAAAACTATGGCTACACCTTC.

The chain couples TRBV7-9 to TRBJ2-5; D unclear. The end of the DNA aligns better with TRBJ2-7, so the J call may be wrong. This CDR3 spans 16 amino acids. Germline CDR1 SEHNR, CDR2 FQNEAQ (reference sequence). CDR3 loop: CASSLPDGEHPYEQYF. Written as DNA, the CDR3 is TGTGCCAGCAGCTTGCCTGACGGAGAACATCCCTACGAGCAGTACTTC.

V is TRBV10-3 and J is TRBJ1-4; D is unresolved. The germline gives CDR1 ENHRY, CDR2 SYGVKD. The CDR3 runs 13 residues. Trimming removed 3 bases from V and 4 bases from J, with 6 bases in between. This CDR3 reads CAISDGVNEKLFF. In DNA, the CDR3 is TGTGCCATCAGTGACGGGGTTAATGAAAAACTGTTTTTT.

The J gene is TRBJ2-7, the V gene TRBV19, with D perhaps TRBD1 (5 bases). The V gene lost 3 bases and the J gene lost 3 bases, with 12 bases spanning the gap. Germline V gives CDR1 LNHDA, CDR2 SQIVND (reference sequence). The length of the CDR3 is 14 residues. The CDR3 DNA reads TGTGCCAGTAGTATTTCCAGGGTAGGCTACGAGCAGTACTTC. Protein product: CASSISRVGYEQYF.

V and J are TRBV7-4 and TRBJ1-4; no clear D gene. Germline CDR1 reads SGHVT; CDR2 reads SQSDAQ. The CDR3 is made up of 16 amino acids. Trimming pared 4 bases from V and 4 bases from J, leaving 16 bases between. The CDR3 DNA follows: TGTGCCAGCAGCTCGTTTCCCCTAAAGAATAATGAAAAACTGTTTTTT. It encodes CASSSFPLKNNEKLFF.

The rearrangement links TRBV7-2 to TRBJ2-1; 10 bases agree with TRBD2. J was trimmed by 0 bases and V by 6 bases; bases with no gene match: 2. CDR3 length: 15 amino acids. Germline V CDR1 and CDR2: SGHTA, FQGNSA. In DNA, the CDR3 is TGTGCCAGCAGGAGGACTAGCGGCTCCTACAATGAGCAGTTCTTC. This codes for CASRRTSGSYNEQFF.

J is TRBJ1-4 and V is TRBV6-5; tentative D call: TRBD1 (6 bases). This CDR3 contains 14 residues. V gave up 2 bases and J gave up 5 bases, with 9 bases separating them. Germline lookup yields CDR1 MNHEY and CDR2 SVGAGI. The CDR3, as DNA: TGTGCCAGCAGTTACGGACAGAAAAATGAAAAACTGTTTTTT. Translating gives CASSYGQKNEKLFF.

CDR3 region: CASEGDRAQPQHF. Here the CDR3 DNA reads TGTGCCAGCGAAGGGGACAGGGCTCAGCCCCAGCATTTT. This chain uses TRBV28 with TRBJ1-5; 9 positions match TRBD1. V trimming: 8 bases; J trimming: 6 bases; junction bases outside the gene matches: 5. CDR1 and CDR2 from the germline V gene are MDHEN and SYDVKM. This CDR3 has 13 residues.

J is TRBJ2-6 and V is TRBV4-2, with a tentative D call TRBD1 (5 bases). Germline assignment: CDR1 LGHNA and CDR2 YNFKEQ. The V and J ends lost 4 bases and 2 bases respectively, with 15 bases between them. This CDR3 contains 17 residues. The CDR3 bases are TGTGCCAGCAGCCCCGAGTTCACAGGTACTGGGGCCAACGTCCTGACTTTC. It specifies CASSPEFTGTGANVLTF.

V and J are TRBV5-1 and TRBJ2-5; D is possibly TRBD2 (6 bases). This CDR3 comprises 13 residues. CDR1 and CDR2 (germline): SGHRS, YFSETQ. Trimming removed 1 base at V and 9 bases at J, with 13 bases between. CDR3 loop: CASSLSLATAQYF. The CDR3 nucleotides read TGCGCCAGCAGCTTGTCACTAGCCACGGCCCAGTACTTC.

This chain joins TRBV4-1 and TRBJ2-5; no definite D call. The assigned J gene may be wrong: the sequence end matches TRBJ2-7 better. Germline V gene data show CDR1 as MGHRA and CDR2 as YSYEKL. CDR3 length: 14 amino acids. Written as DNA, the CDR3 is TGCGCCAGCAGCCAAGATGAGAGCTCCTACGAGCAGTACTTC. The encoded protein is CASSQDESSYEQYF.

The V and J genes are TRBV7-8 and TRBJ2-3; TRBD1 aligns across 7 bases. Trimming at V came to 3 bases and at J to 0 bases, leaving 9 bases not matched to a gene. The germline gives CDR1 SGHVS, CDR2 FQNEAQ. This CDR3 comprises 17 residues. This CDR3 reads CASSLKGASTSTDTQYF. CDR3 in DNA: TGTGCCAGCAGCTTGAAGGGGGCTTCCACTAGCACAGATACGCAGTATTTT.

The chain links TRBV5-1 to TRBJ1-4; 8 positions match TRBD1. This CDR3 has 16 amino acids. Germline loops: CDR1 SGHRS, CDR2 YFSETQ. Trimming removed 4 bases from V and 1 base from J; junction bases left unmatched: 6. The CDR3 DNA follows: TGCGCCAGCAGCATCGGACAGGGCCGAACTAATGAAAAACTGTTTTTT. Protein sequence: CASSIGQGRTNEKLFF. Full variable domain (missing parts from reference TRBV5-1 and TRBJ1-4): KAGVTQTPRYLIKTRGQQVTLSCSPISGHRSVSWYQQTPGQGLQFLFEYFSETQRNKGNFPGRFSGRQFSNSRSEMNVSTLELGDSALYLCASSIGQGRTNEKLFFGSGTQLSVL.